Listed here is a single T cell receptor (beta chain). Its antigen is still unknown. The CDR3 sequence is 14 residues long. Losses at the gene ends were 6 bases for V and 4 bases for J; bases not matched to a gene: 8. The V gene's germline CDR1 is DFQATT and CDR2 SNEGSKA (reference sequence). TCRdb passed the 5' RACE reads through MiXCR, listing each CDR3 protein once. Found here are 1.5 million to 2 million distinct CDR3 sequences, about 32% of them singletons; the top ten hold about 0.25%. This sample is drawn from a study of identical twins. Study observations and caveats: Abundant beta clonotypes from cord blood bore fewer insertions; memory repertoires lacked this pattern. Researchers reported excess low generation probability among twin-shared out-of-frame alpha sequences. Weaker excess sharing between twins was seen in beta out-of-frame sequences. Modelling underestimated the level of out-of-frame TCR alpha sharing observed in monozygotic twins.

This rearrangement joins TRBV20-1 to TRBJ2-3, with 9 bases fitting TRBD1. The material sequenced was cord blood. This TCR was recovered from a newborn girl in good health. Here the CDR3 reads CSAATGGIADTQYF. CDR3 nucleotides: TGCAGTGCCGCAACAGGGGGCATAGCAGATACGCAGTATTTT.